A single sample is the source of the 7 T cell receptor beta chains below, sequenced in a study of CD8 T cells in ankylosing spondylitis. No antigens are known for them. One entry per CDR3 protein results from TCRdb running MiXCR on the 5' RACE reads. This sample has fewer than 550,000 distinct CDR3 sequences, with about 5% found just once. Study conclusions and caveats: A TCR beta motif of roughly eight highly homologous variants seemed to mark ankylosing spondylitis blood.

The specimen sequenced was blood, either unsorted or a sorted T cell fraction (not recorded which). The source is a male donor with ankylosing spondylitis.

The chain carries TRBV28 and TRBJ2-2, with D unclear. Germline lookup yields CDR1 MDHEN and CDR2 SYDVKM. This CDR3 spans 14 amino acids. The germline V and J ends were trimmed by 5 bases and 6 bases, with 13 bases remaining between them. CDR3 amino acids: CASSDGLASGELFF. Here the CDR3 DNA reads TGTGCCAGCAGTGATGGGTTGGCGTCCGGGGAGCTGTTTTTT.

This clonotype was seen at least ten times. The V gene is TRBV5-1, the J gene TRBJ1-2, with TRBD1 identical over 12 bases. This CDR3 region has 17 residues. From germline, CDR1 is SGHRS and CDR2 YFSETQ. J gave up 4 bases and V 4 bases, and 11 bases lay outside the gene matches. The CDR3 loop is CASSKDGTGGVGYGYTF. CDR3 nucleotides: TGCGCCAGCAGCAAGGACGGGACAGGGGGCGTCGGCTATGGCTACACCTTC.

This clonotype was counted ten times or more. The V call is TRBV20-1, the J call TRBJ1-2; D ambiguous. The V and J ends lost 3 bases and 5 bases respectively, with 7 bases between them. The CDR3 length is 11 residues. Germline CDR1 reads DFQATT; CDR2 reads SNEGSKA (reference sequence). CDR3 in amino acids: CSASNFYGYTF. CDR3 DNA sequence: TGCAGTGCTAGTAATTTTTATGGCTACACCTTC.

This clonotype was seen at least ten times. The genes are TRBV4-2 and TRBJ2-1; D possibly matches TRBD1 or TRBD2 (5 bases each). In germline, CDR1 is LGHNA, CDR2 YNFKEQ. This CDR3 region has 13 residues. The V end lost 0 bases, the J end lost 7 bases, and 7 bases lay between the germline ends. The DNA of the CDR3 is TGTGCCAGCAGCCAAGAGGGGGAAAATGAGCAGTTCTTC. Translating it yields CASSQEGENEQFF.

This clonotype occurred many times. V gene TRBV6-5 combines with J gene TRBJ2-7; D gene ambiguous. The V gene's germline CDR1 is MNHEY and CDR2 SVGAGI. The CDR3 consists of 15 residues. V lost 4 bases and J 0 bases, leaving 13 bases between the germline ends. The CDR3 nucleotides are TGTGCCAGCAGTTCCACAGCCGCGAGCTCCTACGAGCAGTACTTC. Its translation is CASSSTAASSYEQYF.

This clonotype was detected many times. V gene TRBV20-1 combines with J gene TRBJ2-7; 7 bases are shared with TRBD1. Per germline, CDR1 DFQATT and CDR2 SNEGSKA (reference sequence). There are 12 residues in the CDR3. V shed 3 bases and J 3 bases; nucleotides not matched to a gene: 2. This chain's CDR3 is CSASWDSYEQYF. The CDR3 DNA reads as TGCAGTGCTAGTTGGGACAGCTACGAGCAGTACTTC.

This clonotype was observed a few times. The V and J genes are TRBV7-8 and TRBJ1-1; 8 bases map to TRBD1. CDR1 is SGHVS, CDR2 FQNEAQ, per germline. The V segment lost 4 bases and the J segment 1 base; nucleotides outside the gene matches: 8. The CDR3 has 16 residues. The CDR3 sequence: CASSSRRDRKNTEAFF. Written as DNA, the CDR3 is TGTGCCAGCAGCTCCCGAAGGGACAGGAAGAACACTGAAGCTTTCTTT.